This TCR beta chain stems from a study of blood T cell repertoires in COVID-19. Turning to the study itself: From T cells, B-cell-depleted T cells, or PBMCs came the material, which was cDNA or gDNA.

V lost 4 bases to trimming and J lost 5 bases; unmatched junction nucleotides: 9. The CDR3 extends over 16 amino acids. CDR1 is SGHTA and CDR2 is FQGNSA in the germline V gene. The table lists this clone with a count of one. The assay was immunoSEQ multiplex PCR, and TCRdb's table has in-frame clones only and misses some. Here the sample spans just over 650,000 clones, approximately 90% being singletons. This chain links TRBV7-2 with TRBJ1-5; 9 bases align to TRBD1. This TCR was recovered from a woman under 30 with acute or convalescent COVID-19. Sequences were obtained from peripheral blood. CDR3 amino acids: CASSSGPGQGYQPQHF. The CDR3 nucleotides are TGTGCCAGCAGCTCAGGCCCGGGACAGGGTTATCAGCCCCAGCATTTT.